The 26 T cell receptor beta chains below were found in one sample sequenced in a study of shared clonotypes between healthy human individuals. Produced via immunoSEQ multiplex PCR; TCRdb's table is partial and in-frame only. The data hold 2 million to 2.5 million clones, with 93% observed a single time. The source material was naive CD4+ T cells from PBMCs. The subset here: CD45RA+ positively selected. The receptors come from a man between 18 and 35 years old in good health. Some clones in this sample may be carry-over from other donors' samples.

The V call is TRBV11-2, the J call TRBJ1-2; D unresolved. V was clipped by 7 bases and J by 5 bases, with 14 bases between them. The CDR3 length is 13 residues. Germline V gene sequence: CDR1 SGHAT, CDR2 FQNNGV. The CDR3 protein is CASTPMLGYGYTF. In DNA form, the CDR3 reads TGTGCCAGCACCCCGATGCTGGGGTATGGCTACACCTTC.

The chain combines TRBV7-3 with TRBJ2-5; D not resolved. The V end was cut by 6 bases, the J end by 2 bases, with 10 bases between. The CDR3 consists of 13 residues. Per the germline V gene, CDR1 is SGHTA and CDR2 is FQGTGA. The CDR3 reads CASSVSVQETQYF. The DNA for the CDR3 is TGTGCCAGCAGTGTCTCGGTACAAGAGACCCAGTACTTC.

The chain joins TRBV28 to TRBJ1-1; unclear D gene. In germline, CDR1 is MDHEN, CDR2 SYDVKM. Between the trimmed V and J ends, which lost 7 bases and 1 base, there was a span of 7 bases. The CDR3 has 12 residues. The CDR3 DNA sequence: TGTGCCAGCATGGTCACGAACACTGAAGCTTTCTTT. It specifies CASMVTNTEAFF.

The CDR3: CASSLPLAVSTGELFF. CDR3 DNA: TGTGCCAGCAGCTTGCCCCTAGCTGTTAGCACCGGGGAGCTGTTTTTT. The gene calls are TRBV7-2 and TRBJ2-2; TRBD2 might be the D (5 bases). Germline V gives CDR1 SGHTA, CDR2 FQGNSA. V dropped 3 bases and J dropped 4 bases, with 15 bases sitting between them. This CDR3 is 16 amino acids long.

The chain couples TRBV6-1 to TRBJ1-5, with D possibly matching TRBD1 (5 bases). Germline CDR1 MNHNS, CDR2 SASEGT. The CDR3 extends over 15 amino acids. V lost 4 bases, J lost 0 bases, and 10 bases lay in between. The CDR3, as DNA: TGTGCCAGCAGTGTGGGGGACTATAGCAATCAGCCCCAGCATTTT. It is translated as CASSVGDYSNQPQHF.

Turning to this clone: The sample contains more than one DNA sequence encoding this CDR3. The gene calls are TRBV7-2 and TRBJ1-1; D is perhaps TRBD1 (5 bases). Germline CDR1 reads SGHTA; CDR2 reads FQGNSA. The V and J ends lost 5 bases and 5 bases respectively, with 12 bases between them. The CDR3 loop spans 13 amino acids. The CDR3: CASSPQGGTEAFF. The CDR3, as DNA: TGTGCCAGCAGCCCCCAGGGAGGAACTGAAGCTTTCTTT.

V and J are TRBV18 and TRBJ2-1, with TRBD2 identical over 7 bases. From germline, CDR1 is KGHSH and CDR2 LQKENI. The CDR3 has 14 residues. Germline trimming cut 3 bases from V and 8 bases from J; bases unmatched to any gene: 7. The CDR3 reads CASSPSGTYDEQFF. In DNA form, the CDR3 reads TGTGCCAGCTCACCGAGCGGGACTTACGATGAGCAGTTCTTC.

The rearrangement uses TRBV5-4 and TRBJ1-1; D not resolved. V shed 3 bases and J shed 1 base, with 13 bases lying between them. CDR3 length equals 15 residues. CDR1 is SGHNT and CDR2 is YYREEE in the germline V gene (reference sequence). The CDR3 loop is CASSSPVGGNTEAFF. The DNA for the CDR3 is TGTGCCAGCAGCTCCCCTGTAGGAGGGAACACTGAAGCTTTCTTT.

The V gene is TRBV9, the J gene TRBJ2-7; D is unclear. This CDR3 region has 15 residues. The germline gives CDR1 SGDLS, CDR2 YYNGEE. The V and J ends lost 1 base and 1 base respectively, with 12 bases between them. The CDR3 loop is CASSVQSHFSYEQYF. DNA for the CDR3: TGTGCCAGCAGCGTACAAAGTCACTTTTCCTACGAGCAGTACTTC.

This rearrangement joins TRBV7-2 to TRBJ2-7, with 9 bases matching TRBD1. J lost 6 bases, V lost 3 bases, and 9 bases had no gene match. CDR1 SGHTA and CDR2 FQGNSA come from the germline V gene. The CDR3 contains 15 residues. The CDR3 nucleotides are TGTGCCAGCAGCTTTACCGGGACAGGGAAGGGCGAGCAGTACTTC. Translation: CASSFTGTGKGEQYF.

Here the CDR3 reads CASSPLGWATDMNTEAFF. CDR3 nucleotide sequence: TGTGCCAGCTCACCTCTCGGCTGGGCGACAGATATGAACACTGAAGCTTTCTTT. This rearrangement joins TRBV18 to TRBJ1-1; D is perhaps TRBD1 (5 bases). Germline V gene sequence: CDR1 KGHSH, CDR2 LQKENI. V was pared by 3 bases and J by 0 bases, with 20 bases between. The CDR3 totals 18 residues.

The chain employs TRBV14 and TRBJ2-6; D might be TRBD2 (5 bases). V shed 4 bases and J shed 0 bases, with 7 bases lying between them. Germline-derived CDR1 and CDR2 are SGHDN and FVKESK. CDR3 length: 15 amino acids. The DNA of the CDR3 is TGTGCCAGCAGCCGCCGGGGCTCTGGGGCCAACGTCCTGACTTTC. Its protein product is CASSRRGSGANVLTF.

The rearrangement links TRBV6-6 to TRBJ2-7; D is possibly TRBD1 (5 bases). Germline lookup yields CDR1 MNHNY and CDR2 SVGAGI (reference sequence). This CDR3 has 12 residues. The ends were cut back, 0 bases at V and 7 bases at J, with 7 bases in the middle. The CDR3 reads CASSYSQVEQYF. The CDR3 region has the DNA TGTGCCAGCAGTTACTCACAGGTAGAGCAGTACTTC.

The V and J genes are TRBV4-3 and TRBJ1-4, with unresolved D. V lost 1 base and J lost 5, with 14 bases in between. The CDR3 runs 16 residues. In germline, CDR1 is LGHNA, CDR2 YSLEER. The CDR3 DNA follows: TGCGCCAGCAGCCAAGCGGTAGGAGGGAGAAATGAAAAACTGTTTTTT. Residues: CASSQAVGGRNEKLFF.

V usage is TRBV6-1 and J usage is TRBJ1-5; 7 nucleotides line up with TRBD1. This CDR3 region has 13 residues. Germline assignment: CDR1 MNHNS and CDR2 SASEGT. V lost 4 bases, J lost 5 bases, and 2 bases stayed unmatched. For the CDR3, the DNA is TGTGCCAGCAGTGGGGACAGTTATCAGCCCCAGCATTTT. As protein: CASSGDSYQPQHF.

The chain is built from TRBV29-1 and TRBJ2-5, with D uncertain. The J call is doubtful: the DNA matches TRBJ2-7 better. Germline V gene sequence: CDR1 SQVTM, CDR2 ANQGSEA. The CDR3 runs to 12 residues. The CDR3 is CSVAGLSYEQYF. As DNA, the CDR3 is TGCAGCGTTGCCGGGCTATCCTACGAGCAGTACTTC.

The chain employs TRBV6-4 and TRBJ2-1, with TRBD2 matching over 7 bases. Germline V CDR1 and CDR2: MRHNA, SNTAGT. The V segment lost 2 bases and the J segment 0 bases; nucleotides outside the gene matches: 4. CDR3 length: 16 residues. CDR3: CASSDRGGSSYNEQFF. The CDR3 bases are TGTGCCAGCAGTGACCGCGGGGGAAGCTCCTACAATGAGCAGTTCTTC.

The gene calls are TRBV7-9 and TRBJ2-2, with 8 bases that match TRBD1. Germline trimming cut 5 bases from V and 3 bases from J; bases unmatched to any gene: 5. There are 15 residues in the CDR3. The germline gives CDR1 SEHNR, CDR2 FQNEAQ (reference sequence). CDR3 region: CASSPRGRDTGELFF. In DNA form, the CDR3 reads TGTGCCAGCAGCCCCAGGGGGCGCGACACCGGGGAGCTGTTTTTT.

Details on this clone: This sample includes further DNA sequences coding for the same CDR3. The chain combines TRBV5-1 with TRBJ2-1; maybe TRBD2 (6 bases). V shed 5 bases and J shed 8 bases, with 17 bases lying between them. The CDR3 is 14 residues long. Germline loops: CDR1 SGHRS, CDR2 YFSETQ. CDR3 protein: CASRDSGSVDEQFF. The CDR3 DNA follows: TGCGCCAGCAGGGACTCCGGGAGTGTAGATGAGCAGTTCTTC.

Only one count was recorded for this clone. The V call is TRBV5-1, the J call TRBJ1-2, with 10 bases that match TRBD1. Germline CDR1 SGHRS, CDR2 YFSETQ. The CDR3 consists of 15 residues. Unmatched junction bases numbered 3, after V lost 0 bases and J lost 4 bases. CDR3 in amino acids: CASSLEGQGSYGYTF. As DNA, the CDR3 is TGCGCCAGCAGCTTGGAGGGACAGGGGAGCTATGGCTACACCTTC.

The chain links TRBV7-6 to TRBJ2-1, with D perhaps TRBD2 (5 bases). Germline V CDR1 and CDR2: SGHVS, FNYEAQ. V lost 2 bases to trimming and J lost 6 bases, with 11 bases between them. The CDR3 is made up of 14 amino acids. In DNA, the CDR3 is TGTGCCAGCAGCTTACCGGGATATACCAATGAGCAGTTCTTC. Translation: CASSLPGYTNEQFF.

This chain joins TRBV29-1 and TRBJ2-5; D not resolved. Deletions cut 6 bases from V and 4 bases from J, with 9 bases between. Germline V gene lookup returns CDR1 SQVTM and CDR2 ANQGSEA. CDR3 length equals 11 residues. The CDR3 DNA reads TGCAGCGTCCCTTGGAGAGAGACCCAGTACTTC. It is translated as CSVPWRETQYF.

V is TRBV5-1 and J is TRBJ2-7; 7 bases fit TRBD1. The CDR3 is 16 amino acids. Losses at the gene ends were 4 bases for V and 0 bases for J; bases not matched to a gene: 10. In germline, CDR1 is SGHRS, CDR2 YFSETQ. The CDR3 bases are TGCGCCAGCAGCACCCAAGGACAGGCAATCTCCTACGAGCAGTACTTC. It yields the protein CASSTQGQAISYEQYF.

The chain couples TRBV27 to TRBJ1-6, with 11 bases fitting TRBD1. J gave up 9 bases and V 6 bases, and 10 bases lay outside the gene matches. Germline V CDR1 and CDR2: MNHEY, SMNVEV (reference sequence). The CDR3 consists of 16 residues. The DNA of the CDR3 is TGTGCCAGCAGCCTAAGGAGGACAGGGGGCCGTTCACCCCTCCACTTT. Amino acids: CASSLRRTGGRSPLHF.

The chain recombines TRBV6-5 with TRBJ2-5, with D hard to call. Germline values: CDR1 MNHEY, CDR2 SVGAGI. This CDR3 comprises 12 residues. V was trimmed by 4 bases and J by 3 bases, leaving 6 bases between them. The CDR3 region has the DNA TGTGCCAGCAGTTCGGCCGAAGAGACCCAGTACTTC. Translated, it gives CASSSAEETQYF.

With regard to this clone: The same CDR3 also results from other DNA sequences found in this sample. The J gene is TRBJ1-3, the V gene TRBV5-1; 7 nucleotides line up with TRBD1. The CDR3 extends over 15 amino acids. Trimming took 4 bases from V and 0 from J; bases not matched to a gene: 4. Germline V gene data show CDR1 as SGHRS and CDR2 as YFSETQ. This chain's CDR3 is CASSPTGVSGNTIYF. DNA for the CDR3: TGCGCCAGCAGCCCCACAGGGGTCTCTGGAAACACCATATATTTT.